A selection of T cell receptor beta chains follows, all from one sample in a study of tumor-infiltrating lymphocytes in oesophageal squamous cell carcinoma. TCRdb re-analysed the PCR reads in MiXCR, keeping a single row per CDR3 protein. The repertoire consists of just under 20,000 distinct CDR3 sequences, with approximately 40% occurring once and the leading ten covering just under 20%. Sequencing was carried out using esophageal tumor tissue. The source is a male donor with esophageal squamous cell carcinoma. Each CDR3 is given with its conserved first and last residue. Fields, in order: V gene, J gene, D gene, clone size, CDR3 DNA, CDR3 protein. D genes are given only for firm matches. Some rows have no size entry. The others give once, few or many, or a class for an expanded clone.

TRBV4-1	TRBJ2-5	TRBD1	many	TGCGCCAGCAGCCAAGGGCACGGGACAGGGGGGGAAAAGACCCAGTACTTC	CASSQGHGTGGEKTQYF
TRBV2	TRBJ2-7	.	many	TGTGCCACCTCAGAAAGGTCGGCCGTCCTCTACGAGCAGTACTTC	CATSERSAVLYEQYF
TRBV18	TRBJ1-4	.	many	TGTGCCAGCTCACCAAGTAATGAAAAACTGTTTTTT	CASSPSNEKLFF
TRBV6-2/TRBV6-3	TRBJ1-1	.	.	TGTGCCAGCAGTTGGGACACCTACTCTGGGAACACTGAAGCTTTCTTT	CASSWDTYSGNTEAFF
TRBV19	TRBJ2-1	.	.	TGTGCCAGTAGTATGGATGTAGAGCAGTTCTTC	CASSMDVEQFF
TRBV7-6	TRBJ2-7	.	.	TGTGCCAGCAGAATGAAGCGGGCGCCGGAGAACCAGTACTTC	CASRMKRAPENQYF
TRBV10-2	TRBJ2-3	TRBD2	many	TGCGCCAGCAGTGAGGCGGGAGGCACAGATACGCAGTATTTT	CASSEAGGTDTQYF
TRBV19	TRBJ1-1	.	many	TGTGCCAGTAGTTCCGGGCACGGCACTGAAGCTTTCTTT	CASSSGHGTEAFF
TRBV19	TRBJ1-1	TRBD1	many	TGTGCCAGTAGTACCACTTGGACAGGGGGGAACACTGAAGCTTTCTTT	CASSTTWTGGNTEAFF
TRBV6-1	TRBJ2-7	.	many	TGTGCCAGCAGTGTGGCGGCGGGACTTTCCTACGAGCAGTACTTC	CASSVAAGLSYEQYF
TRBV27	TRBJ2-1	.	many	TGTGCCAGCAGTTTATCAGGGTTCGGGGCCAATGAGCAGTTCTTC	CASSLSGFGANEQFF
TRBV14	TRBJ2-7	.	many	TGTGCCAGCAGTCAGGGGGGTTACGAGCAGTACTTC	CASSQGGYEQYF
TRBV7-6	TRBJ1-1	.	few	TGTGCCAGCAGCTTAGCGTCCGGCCCACGGGGGAACACTGAAGCTTTCTTT	CASSLASGPRGNTEAFF
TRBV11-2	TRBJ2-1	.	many	TGTGCCAGCAGCTTCGGCTACAATGAGCAGTTCTTC	CASSFGYNEQFF
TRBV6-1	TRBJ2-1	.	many	TGTGCCAGCACATGGGGGTCCCTGAACAATGAGCAGTTCTTC	CASTWGSLNNEQFF
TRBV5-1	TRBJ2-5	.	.	TGCGCCAGCAGCTTGGATGGGCCCGTCCAGTACTTC	CASSLDGPVQYF
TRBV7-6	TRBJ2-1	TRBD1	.	TGTGCCAGCAGCACCCGGGACAGGCCCGACAATGAGCAGTTCTTC	CASSTRDRPDNEQFF
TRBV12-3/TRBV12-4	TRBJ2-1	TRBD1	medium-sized	TGTGCCAGCAGTGCGGACAGGGTCAATGAGCAGTTCTTC	CASSADRVNEQFF
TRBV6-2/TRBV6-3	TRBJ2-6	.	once	TGTGCCAGCAGTCCCGGGCGAGGGGCCAACGTCCTGACTTTC	CASSPGRGANVLTF
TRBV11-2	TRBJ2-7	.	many	TGTGCCAGCAGCTTTACGTCGGGGGTCGAGCAGTACTTC	CASSFTSGVEQYF
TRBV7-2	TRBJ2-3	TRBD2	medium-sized	TGTGCCAGCAGCTTGAGTGGCTCGGGAGGGCCCCCAGATACGCAGTATTTT	CASSLSGSGGPPDTQYF
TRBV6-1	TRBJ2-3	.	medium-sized	TGTGCCAGCAGTTCCACTAGCACAGATACGCAGTATTTT	CASSSTSTDTQYF